This T cell receptor beta chain was identified during a study of T cell changes during pregnancy in multiple sclerosis (dated by TCRdb to the late 2010s). For context, the study as a whole: The study looked at changes in the T cell repertoire across pregnancy in women with multiple sclerosis.

The CDR1 and CDR2 encoded by the germline V gene (reference sequence) are MNHEY and SMNVEV. V and J are trimmed by 5 bases and 5 bases, and the gene matches miss 6 bases of the junction. Measured from the cysteine to the phenylalanine, the CDR3 is 14 residues long. Left in the record is the CDR3 DNA by itself, 42 bases read in frame from the first base. Receptor libraries were prepared by the immunoSEQ multiplex PCR assay. The source is immuneACCESS, and TCRdb retained only in-frame sequences with V and J called. Part of the clones is not carried over; for the studies checked, unresolved V genes explain less than half of this, and the remainder is unexplained. This sample is represented by 35,000 to 45,000 clones; about 92% of them were singletons. The leading ten clones occupy about 8% of the sample. This clone was counted between two and nine times. The clone's antigen remains unknown. The input lacks base qualities; no much larger clone sits a single base away.

The TCR originated in a female donor with multiple sclerosis, enrolled in a pregnancy study. The receptor chain draws on TRBV27 and TRBJ1-5; 7 nucleotides in the junction match TRBD1. The starting material was CD8+ T cells from peripheral blood mononuclear cells, obtained in the third trimester of pregnancy. CDR3 sequence: CASSEGAGDQPQHF. In nucleotides, the sequence is TGTGCCAGCAGTGAGGGGGCGGGCGATCAGCCCCAGCATTTT.